This entry lists 32 T cell receptor beta chains sequenced from one sample in a study of early T cells in non-severe SARS-CoV-2 infection. TCRdb fed the 5' RACE reads into MiXCR, producing one record per CDR3 protein. Among some 32,000 distinct CDR3 sequences listed, under 5% were seen once. Sequences were obtained from whole blood. The receptors here all came from an adult who was a healthcare worker with PCR-confirmed SARS-CoV-2 infection or an uninfected control (not recorded which).

The sample holds many counts of this clonotype. V gene TRBV7-6 combines with J gene TRBJ2-2; unclear D gene. This CDR3 is built from 14 residues. Germline V gene data show CDR1 as SGHVS and CDR2 as FNYEAQ. V gave up 5 bases and J gave up 2 bases, with 9 bases separating them. CDR3 residues: CASSSDINTGELFF. The DNA for the CDR3 is TGTGCCAGCAGCAGCGACATAAACACCGGGGAGCTGTTTTTT.

This clonotype has just a few counts. The genes are TRBV10-1 and TRBJ2-3, with D perhaps TRBD2 (5 bases). V dropped 3 bases and J dropped 4 bases, with 8 bases sitting between them. The CDR3 loop spans 13 amino acids. CDR1 WNHNN and CDR2 SYGVQD come from the germline V gene (reference sequence). The CDR3 DNA sequence: TGCGCCAGCAGTGATAGTAGCGCAGATACGCAGTATTTT. It is translated as CASSDSSADTQYF.

This clonotype occurred many times. This sequence joins TRBV11-2 and TRBJ2-3, with D possibly TRBD2 on 5 matching bases. Per the germline V gene, CDR1 is SGHAT and CDR2 is FQNNGV. The CDR3 runs 13 residues. Trimming cost V 5 bases and J 4 bases, with 10 bases left between them. This CDR3 is CASSRGQADTQYF. CDR3 DNA sequence: TGTGCCAGCAGCCGGGGTCAGGCAGATACGCAGTATTTT.

This clonotype was recorded many times. The chain links TRBV29-1 to TRBJ1-2, with D perhaps TRBD1 (6 bases). The CDR3 is made up of 13 amino acids. With 8 bases removed from V and 7 bases from J, the gap between germline ends came to 20 bases. The germline V gene encodes CDR1 SQVTM and CDR2 ANQGSEA. CDR3 sequence (DNA): TGCAGCTTTACGCTACGGGACACCGCTGGCTACACCTTC. It translates to CSFTLRDTAGYTF.

This clonotype was seen at least ten times. The chain links TRBV12-3 or TRBV12-4 to TRBJ2-5; D is unresolved. The V gene lost 3 bases and the J gene lost 5 bases, with 22 bases spanning the gap. This CDR3 region has 17 residues. CDR3 sequence (DNA): TGTGCCAGCAGTTTTGCCGGGCTCAGAGTGCACCTCGAGACCCAGTACTTC. Residues: CASSFAGLRVHLETQYF.

This clonotype was seen many times. This chain uses TRBV7-8 with TRBJ2-1, with 8 bases lining up with TRBD2. J lost 8 bases, V lost 4 bases, and 13 bases had no gene match. The CDR3 length is 16 residues. CDR1 and CDR2 (germline): SGHVS, FQNEAQ. This CDR3 is CASSSGRLAGLDEQFF. CDR3 sequence (DNA): TGTGCCAGCAGCTCGGGCCGGCTAGCGGGTTTGGATGAGCAGTTCTTC.

This clonotype has at least ten counts. The J gene is TRBJ2-4, the V gene TRBV20-1; D not certain. Deletions cut 5 bases from V and 9 bases from J, with 17 bases between. The germline V gene has CDR1 DFQATT and CDR2 SNEGSKA (reference sequence). The length of the CDR3 is 13 residues. The CDR3 DNA is TGCAGTGCTGCGTACATGGGCGTGGGCATTCAGTACTTC. Protein: CSAAYMGVGIQYF.

This chain joins TRBV20-1 and TRBJ1-1; D possibly corresponds to TRBD1 (5 bases). The CDR3 is 12 residues long. V was pared by 0 bases and J by 8 bases, with 10 bases between. Germline CDR1 is DFQATT and CDR2 is SNEGSKA (reference sequence). The CDR3 nucleotides read TGCAGTGCTAGAGATGCCAGGGAGGAAGCTTTCTTT. Amino acids: CSARDAREEAFF.

The chain joins TRBV7-9 to TRBJ2-7; TRBD1 agrees at 7 bases. CDR1 is SEHNR, CDR2 FQNEAQ, per germline (reference sequence). V dropped 5 bases and J dropped 7; count of bases not matched to a gene: 17. The CDR3 sequence is 16 residues long. CDR3 in amino acids: CASSPKEGARLEEQYF. CDR3 coding DNA: TGTGCCAGCAGCCCAAAAGAGGGGGCGCGTCTCGAGGAGCAGTACTTC. Using reference TRBV7-9 and TRBJ2-7 for the parts outside the CDR3, the full variable domain is DTGVSQNPRHKITKRGQNVTFRCDPISEHNRLYWYRQTLGQGPEFLTYFQNEAQLEKSRLLSDRFSAERPKGSFSTLEIQRTEQGDSAMYLCASSPKEGARLEEQYFGPGTRLTVT.

This clonotype was observed at least ten times. The chain joins TRBV6-5 to TRBJ2-3; unclear D gene. Germline-derived CDR1 and CDR2 are MNHEY and SVGAGI. The CDR3 is 12 amino acids. With 6 bases removed from V and 1 base from J, the gap between germline ends came to 5 bases. The CDR3 here is CASSSRTDTQYF. Here the CDR3 DNA reads TGTGCCAGCAGCTCCCGCACAGATACGCAGTATTTT.

This clonotype was recorded at least ten times. The chain uses TRBV24-1 and TRBJ2-1; TRBD2 agrees at 7 bases. The CDR3 covers 15 residues. CDR1 KGHDR and CDR2 SFDVKD come from the germline V gene. After removal of 9 bases from V and 9 bases from J, the junction contained 16 bases not matched to a gene. CDR3 residues: CATQEGGRASGEQFF. In nucleotides, the CDR3 is TGTGCCACCCAGGAAGGTGGGAGGGCATCGGGTGAGCAGTTCTTC.

This clonotype was seen more than once but under ten times. A junction end diverges from the germline sequence, so it may reflect a read error. The chain is built from TRBV5-1 and TRBJ1-6, with D unclear. Germline CDR1 and CDR2: SGHRS and YFSETQ. CDR3 size: 16 residues. CDR3 nucleotide sequence: TGTGCCAGCAGCTTGGAAGCGAGGCCGAGGAATTCACCCCTCCACTTT. This translates into CASSLEARPRNSPLHF.

This clonotype was detected many times. The rearrangement uses TRBV27 and TRBJ1-2; D remains unclear. Germline CDR1 and CDR2: MNHEY and SMNVEV (reference sequence). Trimming pared 6 bases from V and 5 bases from J, leaving 16 bases between. The CDR3 loop spans 14 amino acids. CDR3 in DNA: TGTGCCAGCAGCTCCGGAGGAGGCGGGTATGGCTACACCTTC. Its protein is CASSSGGGGYGYTF.

Comments on this clonotype: One base away lies a much larger clone, so this may be a sequencing read error. The chain has TRBV30 and TRBJ2-1; D ambiguous. CDR3 length: 12 amino acids. V dropped 5 bases and J dropped 7 bases, with 12 bases sitting between them. Per germline, CDR1 GTSNPN and CDR2 SVGIG (reference sequence). In DNA form, the CDR3 reads TGTGCCTGGGGGAATAACTGGAATGAGCAGTTCTTC. This encodes CAWGNNWNEQFF.

This clonotype was seen more than once but under ten times. V gene TRBV29-1 combines with J gene TRBJ2-5; 7 nucleotides align to TRBD1. CDR1 is SQVTM, CDR2 ANQGSEA, per germline. The CDR3 has 14 amino acids. Losses at the gene ends were 4 bases for V and 2 bases for J; bases not matched to a gene: 7. The CDR3 DNA sequence: TGCAGCGTTGTAGGGGGCAGGGGACAAGAGACCCAGTACTTC. Its protein is CSVVGGRGQETQYF.

This clonotype was observed at least ten times. The chain recombines TRBV5-1 with TRBJ1-2, with TRBD1 matching over 9 bases. CDR1 SGHRS and CDR2 YFSETQ come from the germline V gene. CDR3 length: 14 amino acids. Losses at the gene ends were 4 bases for V and 11 bases for J; bases not matched to a gene: 12. The DNA for the CDR3 is TGCGCCAGCAGCGACGGGACAGGGTCGCTCGGATACACCTTC. Protein sequence: CASSDGTGSLGYTF.

This clonotype occurred many times. The chain couples TRBV6-6 to TRBJ2-7; the match to TRBD1 covers 8 bases. In germline, CDR1 is MNHNY, CDR2 SVGAGI (reference sequence). J lost 3 bases, V lost 0 bases, and 10 bases had no gene match. This CDR3 is 17 amino acids long. The CDR3 loop is CASSYSGTGGTHYEQYF. The DNA of the CDR3 is TGTGCCAGCAGTTACTCGGGGACAGGCGGGACGCACTACGAGCAGTACTTC.

Many counts were recorded for this clonotype. The genes are TRBV6-6 and TRBJ1-6; D call uncertain. From germline, CDR1 is MNHNY and CDR2 SVGAGI (reference sequence). The V end lost 0 bases, the J end lost 7 bases, and 10 bases lay between the germline ends. The CDR3 contains 15 residues. The CDR3 region is CASSYSNNGNSPLHF. CDR3 nucleotide sequence: TGTGCCAGCAGTTACTCGAATAACGGGAATTCACCCCTCCACTTT.

This clonotype was seen at least ten times. The rearrangement links TRBV10-2 to TRBJ2-1; possible D gene TRBD1, 6 bases. Germline values: CDR1 WSHSY, CDR2 SAAADI. The CDR3 consists of 14 residues. V lost 7 bases, J lost 7 bases, and 17 bases lay in between. CDR3 protein: CASNEGVAWNEQFF. The CDR3 nucleotides are TGCGCCAGCAACGAGGGGGTGGCTTGGAATGAGCAGTTCTTC.

This clonotype was seen many times. The CDR3 region has the DNA TGTGCCAGCAGCGGACAGTCTAGCACAGATACGCAGTATTTT. Amino acid sequence: CASSGQSSTDTQYF. J is TRBJ2-3 and V is TRBV9, with a weak D call TRBD1 (5 bases). V lost 3 bases, J lost 0 bases, and 8 bases lay in between. This CDR3 contains 14 residues. CDR1 SGDLS and CDR2 YYNGEE come from the germline V gene.

This clonotype has at least ten counts. The chain uses TRBV7-2 and TRBJ1-1; 8 bases are shared with TRBD1. Trimming at V came to 1 base and at J to 6 bases, leaving 7 bases not matched to a gene. This CDR3 has 15 residues. The germline gives CDR1 SGHTA, CDR2 FQGNSA. The CDR3 DNA reads as TGTGCCAGCAGCTTAGACCGGACAGGGAGGCCTGAAGCTTTCTTT. This gives the protein CASSLDRTGRPEAFF.

Many counts were recorded for this clonotype. V gene TRBV30 combines with J gene TRBJ2-1, with TRBD2 matching over 7 bases. J was trimmed by 7 bases and V by 0 bases; bases with no gene match: 15. CDR3 length equals 17 residues. CDR1 GTSNPN and CDR2 SVGIG come from the germline V gene (reference sequence). CDR3 region: CAWSVLGTGGRRNEQFF. CDR3 sequence (DNA): TGTGCCTGGAGTGTACTGGGTACGGGCGGGAGAAGGAATGAGCAGTTCTTC.

At least ten counts were recorded for this clonotype. This chain links TRBV5-4 with TRBJ2-2; D not certain. Trimming left V 0 bases short and J 2 bases short, with 8 bases between. This CDR3 is built from 15 residues. The germline V gene has CDR1 SGHNT and CDR2 YYREEE (reference sequence). The CDR3 DNA reads TGTGCCAGCAGCTTGGCAGTGGGAAACACCGGGGAGCTGTTTTTT. Translating gives CASSLAVGNTGELFF.

The chain recombines TRBV19 with TRBJ2-7; D may be TRBD2 (5 bases). Germline values: CDR1 LNHDA, CDR2 SQIVND (reference sequence). The CDR3 runs to 14 residues. V was trimmed by 3 bases and J by 0 bases, leaving 9 bases between them. CDR3: CASSISGSSYEQYF. In DNA, the CDR3 is TGTGCCAGTAGTATCAGCGGCAGCTCCTACGAGCAGTACTTC.

This clonotype was counted a single time. The CDR3 nucleotides read TGCAGCGTTCTACCGGGACTAGCGGGAGGTCAGGGGATTGAGCAGTTCTTC. Residues: CSVLPGLAGGQGIEQFF. V gene TRBV29-1 combines with J gene TRBJ2-1, with 15 nucleotides matching TRBD2. Germline CDR1 is SQVTM and CDR2 is ANQGSEA. This CDR3 is 17 amino acids long. After removal of 5 bases from V and 9 bases from J, the junction contained 14 bases not matched to a gene.

This clonotype appeared many times. An end of the junction does not agree with germline; a read error may underlie this. The chain couples TRBV11-2 to TRBJ2-5; 9 nucleotides align to TRBD2. This CDR3 comprises 15 residues. CDR1 is SGHAT, CDR2 FQNNGV, per germline. In DNA, the CDR3 is TGTGCCAGCAGCTTAGAACTAGCGGGCAAAACAAGTGAGGACTTC. It encodes CASSLELAGKTSEDF.

This clonotype appeared many times. The rearrangement links TRBV5-1 to TRBJ2-1; 9 bases are shared with TRBD1. The CDR3 has 16 residues. V gave up 3 bases and J gave up 3 bases; unmatched junction bases: 7. Germline CDR1 SGHRS, CDR2 YFSETQ. CDR3 sequence (DNA): TGCGCCAGCAGCTGGGGACAGGGACCCAGCTACAATGAGCAGTTCTTC. Translated: CASSWGQGPSYNEQFF.

This clonotype was recorded many times. V gene TRBV6-2 or TRBV6-3 combines with J gene TRBJ2-7; a possible D gene is TRBD1 (5 bases). Germline V CDR1 and CDR2: MNHEY, SVGEGT. V lost 10 bases and J 3 bases, leaving 16 bases between the germline ends. The CDR3 spans 13 residues. The CDR3 nucleotides are TGTGCCACGGGCACAGGAATACACTACGAGCAGTACTTC. Translated, it gives CATGTGIHYEQYF.

This clonotype showed up many times. This chain connects TRBV10-3 to TRBJ2-7; 13 bases line up with TRBD2. The trim removed 5 bases at V and 7 bases at J, leaving 8 bases unmatched. Looked up from germline, CDR1 is ENHRY and CDR2 is SYGVKD. The CDR3 spans 15 residues. CDR3 amino acids: CAISLTSGGQREQYF. The CDR3, as DNA: TGTGCCATCAGTCTGACTAGCGGGGGGCAAAGGGAGCAGTACTTC.

There are many counts of this clonotype. CDR3 in DNA: TGCGCCAGCAGCGACCACAGGGGGTACTCCTACGAGCAGTACTTC. This codes for CASSDHRGYSYEQYF. The genes are TRBV5-1 and TRBJ2-7; 8 positions agree with TRBD1. Germline-derived CDR1 and CDR2 are SGHRS and YFSETQ. The CDR3 runs to 15 residues. With V trimmed by 4 bases and J by 0 bases, 6 bases remained unmatched.

With regard to this clonotype: This could be a read error, since a much larger clone is one nucleotide away. This rearrangement joins TRBV3-1 to TRBJ1-2, with a weak D call TRBD1 (6 bases). CDR1 LGHDT and CDR2 YNNKEL come from the germline V gene (reference sequence). The CDR3 is 13 residues long. The CDR3 DNA sequence: TGTGTCAGCAGCCGCGAGGGGGTCCAAGGCTACACCTTC. This sequence encodes CVSSREGVQGYTF.

This clonotype was seen ten or more times. This chain links TRBV19 with TRBJ2-3; TRBD2 matches at 12 bases. This CDR3 spans 14 amino acids. The V segment lost 6 bases and the J segment 8 bases; nucleotides outside the gene matches: 6. Germline V gene lookup returns CDR1 LNHDA and CDR2 SQIVND (reference sequence). The CDR3 coding sequence is TGTGCCAGTAGGCCTAGCGGGGGGGGCATTACGCAGTATTTT. Its translation: CASRPSGGGITQYF.